This T cell receptor (beta chain) appears in the sequencing data of a study of early T cells in non-severe SARS-CoV-2 infection. Study findings and constraints: VDJdb-based matching was biased toward anti-spike CD8 responses and missed private and CD4 specificities.

In the case of this clonotype: Its antigen remains unknown.

Germline values: CDR1 SGHRS, CDR2 YFSETQ. V gave up 0 bases and J gave up 7 bases; unmatched junction bases: 3. The CDR3 covers 13 residues. cDNA molecules, individually, were tagged with unique molecular identifiers. TCRdb independently ran MiXCR on the 5' RACE reads; one entry per CDR3 protein. This sample has more than 90,000 distinct CDR3 sequences, with 11% found just once. The chain has TRBV5-1 and TRBJ2-5; 7 nucleotides match TRBD1. Material for sequencing was whole blood. The TCR comes from an adult who was a healthcare worker with PCR-confirmed SARS-CoV-2 infection or an uninfected control (not recorded which). The CDR3 spells CASSLEHRGTQYF. The CDR3 coding sequence is TGCGCCAGCAGCTTGGAGCACAGGGGGACCCAGTACTTC.